The 13 T cell receptor beta chains reported below all come from one sample, sequenced in a study of T cells in Graves' hyperthyroidism and ophthalmopathy. Amplified TCR beta CDR3 regions came from RNA transcripts. First-round RT-PCR targeting the TCR CDR3 was performed with the HTBI primer set. Via MiXCR, TCRdb re-called the multiplex PCR reads, giving one row per CDR3 protein. The sample has 500,000 to 650,000 distinct CDR3 sequences; roughly 15% are singletons. Specimen: blood. The receptors stem from a woman in her 40s with Graves' hyperthyroidism.

The V call is TRBV18, the J call TRBJ2-7; D might be TRBD2 (6 bases). Germline V gene lookup returns CDR1 KGHSH and CDR2 LQKENI. There are 16 residues in the CDR3. Trimming removed 6 bases from V and 0 bases from J, with 18 bases in between. CDR3 sequence: CASSQGSGVPSYEQYF. DNA for the CDR3: TGTGCCAGCTCGCAGGGCTCGGGGGTCCCCTCCTACGAGCAGTACTTC.

This clonotype was seen a few times. This chain uses TRBV7-3 with TRBJ1-6, with TRBD1 matching 10 bases. Per germline, CDR1 SGHTA and CDR2 FQGTGA. The CDR3 sequence is 16 residues long. V shed 4 bases, J shed 4 bases, and the junction held 4 bases outside the gene matches. The CDR3 protein is CASSCPGQGYNSPLHF. In nucleotides, the CDR3 is TGTGCCAGCAGCTGCCCGGGACAGGGGTATAATTCACCCCTCCACTTT.

Comments on this clonotype: This clone may be a read error of a much larger clone one base away. This chain connects TRBV28 to TRBJ2-1; possibly TRBD1 for D (7 bases). Germline-derived CDR1 and CDR2 are MDHEN and SYDVKM. This CDR3 has 15 residues. CDR3 in amino acids: CAGRGEMISYNEQFF. CDR3 coding DNA: TGTGCCGGCAGGGGGGAAATGATAAGCTACAATGAGCAGTTCTTC.

A remark on this clonotype: One base away lies a much larger clone, so this may be a sequencing read error. V usage is TRBV5-4 and J usage is TRBJ2-5; TRBD2 matches at 11 bases. This CDR3 region has 17 residues. J gave up 5 bases and V 2 bases, and 11 bases lay outside the gene matches. Germline values: CDR1 SGHNT, CDR2 YYREEE (reference sequence). In nucleotides, the CDR3 is TGTGCCAGCAGCTTTCTGGGACTAGCGGAGGTCGGGGAGACCCAGTACTTC. It specifies CASSFLGLAEVGETQYF.

In this sample, this clonotype turned up many times. The chain recombines TRBV2 with TRBJ2-3; D may match TRBD1 or TRBD2 (5 bases each). V lost 4 bases and J 2 bases, leaving 10 bases between the germline ends. The length of the CDR3 is 14 residues. In germline, CDR1 is SNHLY, CDR2 FYNNEI. CDR3 coding DNA: TGTGCCAGCAGTGCTGAGGGGTACACAGATACGCAGTATTTT. Its protein is CASSAEGYTDTQYF.

CDR3 loop: CASSQAPPSGSPYEQYF. The DNA of the CDR3 is TGCGCCAGCAGCCAAGCTCCTCCTAGCGGGAGCCCCTACGAGCAGTACTTC. J is TRBJ2-7 and V is TRBV4-1; 10 nucleotides match TRBD2. With 1 base clipped from V and 2 bases from J, the junction kept 8 bases outside the gene matches. The CDR3 has 17 amino acids. CDR1 MGHRA and CDR2 YSYEKL come from the germline V gene.

The J gene is TRBJ1-4, the V gene TRBV4-1; D perhaps matches TRBD1 (5 bases). In germline, CDR1 is MGHRA, CDR2 YSYEKL. There are 15 residues in the CDR3. V was pared by 0 bases and J by 6 bases, with 11 bases between. This chain's CDR3 is CASSQEGTQYEKLFF. The CDR3 DNA follows: TGCGCCAGCAGCCAAGAGGGGACTCAGTATGAAAAACTGTTTTTT.

The V call is TRBV19, the J call TRBJ1-2; D is undetermined. The V and J ends lost 7 bases and 4 bases respectively, with 16 bases between them. The CDR3 has 14 residues. In germline, CDR1 is LNHDA, CDR2 SQIVND (reference sequence). The CDR3 loop is CASTADRGSYGYTF. As DNA, the CDR3 is TGTGCCAGTACCGCAGACCGAGGGTCCTATGGCTACACCTTC.

This clonotype has more than one count but fewer than ten. V and J are TRBV6-1 and TRBJ2-1; D not certain. This CDR3 comprises 15 residues. Trimming took off 5 bases at V and 3 bases at J, with 14 bases between the two ends. Germline lookup yields CDR1 MNHNS and CDR2 SASEGT. CDR3 in amino acids: CASSSWTANYNEQFF. CDR3 nucleotides: TGTGCCAGCAGTTCCTGGACGGCAAACTACAATGAGCAGTTCTTC.

This sequence joins TRBV19 and TRBJ2-5; TRBD1 agrees at 7 bases. Germline V lookup: CDR1 LNHDA, CDR2 SQIVND (reference sequence). Losses at the gene ends were 5 bases for V and 2 bases for J; bases not matched to a gene: 8. This CDR3 has 15 amino acids. CDR3 sequence: CASSRGGTAQETQYF. CDR3 in DNA: TGTGCCAGTAGTCGAGGTGGGACAGCTCAAGAGACCCAGTACTTC.

In this sample, this clonotype turned up a few times. This chain uses TRBV6-1 with TRBJ2-1; D uncertain. Germline lookup yields CDR1 MNHNS and CDR2 SASEGT. Trimming shortened V by 2 bases and J by 4 bases, and 6 bases separated the two germline ends. CDR3 length equals 13 residues. The CDR3 coding sequence is TGTGCCAGCAGTGAACGGCGGTACAATGAGCAGTTCTTC. Translating it yields CASSERRYNEQFF.

This clonotype was counted many times. The chain carries TRBV3-1 and TRBJ2-1; 8 nucleotides match TRBD2. Trimming removed 0 bases from V and 4 bases from J; junction bases left unmatched: 5. This CDR3 is 16 amino acids long. Per germline, CDR1 LGHDT and CDR2 YNNKEL (reference sequence). The CDR3 sequence is CASSQDASGLYNEQFF. The CDR3 DNA is TGTGCCAGCAGCCAAGATGCTAGCGGGTTATACAATGAGCAGTTCTTC.

This clonotype was counted at least ten times. The chain carries TRBV7-2 and TRBJ2-2, with TRBD2 identical over 10 bases. V shed 5 bases, J shed 4 bases, and the junction held 7 bases outside the gene matches. CDR1 is SGHTA, CDR2 FQGNSA, per germline. This CDR3 region has 16 residues. The chain's CDR3 is CASSPLAGVITGELFF. CDR3 coding DNA: TGTGCCAGCAGCCCTCTAGCGGGAGTTATCACCGGGGAGCTGTTTTTT.